The 9 T cell receptor beta chains presented below share a single source sample, sequenced in a study of cytomegalovirus exposure and HLA in healthy donors. Primers included in the PCR were 60 Vbeta and 13 Jbeta primers. Clones were sequenced by immunoSEQ multiplex PCR, and TCRdb holds only the in-frame ones, with some missing. In all, the sample yields 30,000 to 35,000 clones. Material for sequencing was PBMCs. The receptors come from a woman in her thirties or forties in good health and CMV-seropositive.

J is TRBJ2-1 and V is TRBV6-1; 10 bases match TRBD2. The CDR3 spans 15 residues. J was trimmed by 4 bases and V by 4 bases; bases with no gene match: 4. CDR1 and CDR2 (germline): MNHNS, SASEGT. The CDR3, as DNA: TGTGCCAGCAGTGGTAGCGGGAGGCTTTACAATGAGCAGTTCTTC. Amino acids: CASSGSGRLYNEQFF.

This chain connects TRBV6-1 to TRBJ1-2; 8 bases are a match to TRBD1. V was pared by 8 bases and J by 4 bases, with 6 bases of the junction left unmatched. CDR1 MNHNS and CDR2 SASEGT come from the germline V gene. This CDR3 comprises 13 residues. The CDR3 loop is CASQWTGSYGYTF. The CDR3 DNA reads as TGTGCCAGCCAATGGACAGGGAGCTATGGCTACACCTTC.

This chain uses TRBV18 with TRBJ1-3; D is possibly TRBD1 (5 bases). Looked up from germline, CDR1 is KGHSH and CDR2 is LQKENI. This CDR3 spans 17 amino acids. Trimming removed 2 bases at V and 0 bases at J, with 14 bases between. The CDR3 here is CASSPWEGLDSGNTIYF. In DNA form, the CDR3 reads TGTGCCAGCTCACCATGGGAGGGGCTGGACTCTGGAAACACCATATATTTT.

The genes are TRBV6-1 and TRBJ1-2, with a possible D match to TRBD1 (5 bases). Germline CDR1 reads MNHNS; CDR2 reads SASEGT. This CDR3 spans 13 amino acids. The V gene lost 0 bases and the J gene lost 9 bases, with 11 bases spanning the gap. CDR3 DNA sequence: TGTGCCAGCAGTGAAGCGCGGGGCGGCAGCTACACCTTC. As protein: CASSEARGGSYTF.

The chain joins TRBV7-9 to TRBJ1-2; D is undetermined. The CDR3 is made up of 13 amino acids. Trimming removed 4 bases at V and 6 bases at J, with 12 bases between. The germline V gene has CDR1 SEHNR and CDR2 FQNEAQ (reference sequence). The CDR3 protein is CASSYSVGDGYTF. Written as DNA, the CDR3 is TGTGCCAGCAGCTATTCGGTGGGAGATGGCTACACCTTC.

This chain connects TRBV7-9 to TRBJ2-7; 8 bases align to TRBD1. CDR3 size: 13 residues. Per the germline V gene, CDR1 is SEHNR and CDR2 is FQNEAQ (reference sequence). Trimming removed 9 bases from V and 5 bases from J; junction bases left unmatched: 9. As DNA, the CDR3 is TGTGCCAGTTCACAGGGGGTCTTGGACGAGCAGTACTTC. Translating gives CASSQGVLDEQYF.

V usage is TRBV18 and J usage is TRBJ2-7; D gene uncertain. Per the germline V gene, CDR1 is KGHSH and CDR2 is LQKENI. Trimming took off 0 bases at V and 0 bases at J, with 6 bases between the two ends. There are 14 residues in the CDR3. CDR3 region: CASSPPGSSYEQYF. In DNA, the CDR3 is TGTGCCAGCTCACCACCGGGCAGCTCCTACGAGCAGTACTTC.

The chain employs TRBV6-1 and TRBJ1-5; TRBD1 is a possible D gene (5 bases). The CDR3 loop spans 16 amino acids. V was trimmed by 0 bases and J by 0 bases, leaving 9 bases between them. Per germline, CDR1 MNHNS and CDR2 SASEGT. CDR3 bases: TGTGCCAGCAGTGAAGCGACAGCATATAGCAATCAGCCCCAGCATTTT. Translated, it gives CASSEATAYSNQPQHF.

This rearrangement joins TRBV7-9 to TRBJ2-1; 7 nucleotides align to TRBD2. This CDR3 has 13 amino acids. Germline assignment: CDR1 SEHNR and CDR2 FQNEAQ (reference sequence). The V segment lost 8 bases and the J segment 2 bases; nucleotides outside the gene matches: 3. The DNA of the CDR3 is TGTGCCAGCTCACTAGCGCCCTACAATGAGCAGTTCTTC. The encoded protein is CASSLAPYNEQFF.